These T cell receptor beta chains were read from a single sample in a study of blood T cell repertoires in COVID-19. Profiled with immunoSEQ multiplex PCR; TCRdb holds only in-frame clones, not every one. The sample includes roughly 400,000 clones, about nine tenths seen only once; the top ten take around 1.7%. Sequenced: PBMCs or T cells enriched from blood (not recorded which). These receptors all stem from a woman aged 25-40 years who had recovered from COVID-19. Both conserved end residues are part of each CDR3. The order of the fields is CDR3 protein, CDR3 DNA, CDR3 length, J gene, V gene, clone size, D gene. The D gene is left open where the match is weak. For some rows the clone size is stated as once, few or many, or as a class when expanded; others skip it.

CASRGDLGHGEQFF,TGTGCCAGCAGGGGAGACTTAGGGCATGGTGAGCAGTTCTTC,14,TRBJ2-1,TRBV6-5,NA,NA
CASSPGAAYGYTF,TGTGCCAGCAGCCCAGGGGCTGCCTATGGCTACACCTTC,13,TRBJ1-2,TRBV9,NA,NA
CASSPPLTGGTGELFF,TGTGCCAGCAGCCCCCCTTTGACGGGGGGCACCGGGGAGCTGTTTTTT,16,TRBJ2-2,TRBV7-3,NA,TRBD2
CASSLQIRLGTSASYEQYF,TGTGCCAGCAGCCTACAAATTCGGCTGGGGACTAGCGCCTCCTACGAGCAGTACTTC,19,TRBJ2-7,TRBV28,NA,TRBD2
CASSWAGTGELFF,TGTGCCAGCAGTTGGGCGGGCACCGGGGAGCTGTTTTTT,13,TRBJ2-2,TRBV28,NA,NA
CASSQVGLNSPLHF,TGTGCCAGCAGCCAAGTTGGCCTTAATTCACCCCTCCACTTT,14,TRBJ1-6,TRBV3-1/TRBV3-2,NA,NA
CASSDRVSAGANVLTF,TGTGCCAGCAGTGACAGGGTTAGTGCTGGGGCCAACGTCCTGACTTTC,16,TRBJ2-6,TRBV2,few,NA
CASSLGAADTQYF,TGCGCCAGCAGCTTGGGGGCTGCAGATACGCAGTATTTT,13,TRBJ2-3,TRBV5-1,NA,NA
CASSASRGLGAFF,TGTGCCAGCAGCGCGTCCAGGGGGCTCGGGGCTTTCTTT,13,TRBJ1-1,TRBV14,many,TRBD1
CASSAKPQGAATNEKLFF,TGTGCCAGCAGCGCGAAGCCTCAGGGGGCGGCCACTAATGAAAAACTGTTTTTT,18,TRBJ1-4,TRBV7-9,NA,TRBD1
CASSPLGQGGTEAFF,TGTGCCAGCTCACCACTCGGACAGGGGGGTACTGAAGCTTTCTTT,15,TRBJ1-1,TRBV18,NA,TRBD1